This is a list of T cell receptor beta chains from one sample in a study of cytomegalovirus exposure and HLA in healthy donors. Only in-frame clones appear in the TCRdb table, and some are missing; sequencing was by immunoSEQ multiplex PCR. Among about 200,000 clones listed, about 77% were seen once. What was sequenced was PBMCs. All receptors come from a woman in her 30s in good health and CMV-seropositive. Each CDR3 is given with its conserved first and last residue. The D gene is left open where the match is weak. The size field is filled for only some rows; it gives once, few, many or a size class.

. | TRBJ1-1 | . | TRBV28 | CASSLRGMAEAFF | TGTGCCAGCAGTTTACGGGGGATGGCTGAAGCTTTCTTT
. | TRBJ1-5 | . | TRBV7-2 | CASSLKSLGGVSNQPQHF | TGTGCCAGCAGCTTAAAGTCCTTGGGAGGTGTAAGCAATCAGCCCCAGCATTTT
. | TRBJ1-5 | TRBD1 | TRBV15 | CATSRDLDRGVGIVQPQHF | TGTGCCACCAGCAGAGATCTCGACAGGGGAGTGGGTATAGTTCAGCCCCAGCATTTT
. | TRBJ1-1 | . | TRBV29-1 | CSVYGGGNTEAFF | TGCAGCGTTTACGGGGGAGGTAACACTGAAGCTTTCTTT
. | TRBJ2-7 | TRBD1 | TRBV19 | CASGGTGSSYEQYF | TGTGCCAGTGGAGGGACAGGGAGCTCCTACGAGCAGTACTTC
. | TRBJ2-7 | . | TRBV30 | CAWSVRDYEQYF | TGTGCCTGGAGTGTACGGGATTACGAGCAGTACTTC
. | TRBJ1-2 | . | TRBV7-2 | CASSPRGQRGYTF | TGTGCCAGCAGCCCCCGAGGACAACGTGGCTACACCTTC
. | TRBJ2-1 | . | TRBV27 | CASSFNLHSREQFF | TGTGCCAGCAGTTTCAACTTGCATTCCCGTGAGCAGTTCTTC
. | TRBJ1-6 | TRBD1 | TRBV7-2 | CASSLATGTGFSPLHF | TGTGCCAGCAGCTTAGCGACCGGGACAGGTTTCTCACCCCTCCACTTT
. | TRBJ1-1 | TRBD1 | TRBV18 | CASSERDSRAFF | TGTGCCAGCTCAGAACGGGACAGTAGGGCTTTCTTT
. | TRBJ2-5 | TRBD2 | TRBV2 | CASCIGTSGQETQYF | TGTGCCAGCTGTATTGGGACTAGCGGACAAGAGACCCAGTACTTC
. | TRBJ1-5 | . | TRBV19 | CASRGQGNQPQHF | TGTGCCAGTAGGGGGCAAGGGAATCAGCCCCAGCATTTT
few | TRBJ1-5 | . | TRBV5-1 | CASSLEPGGQSNQPQHF | TGCGCCAGCAGCTTGGAGCCCGGGGGGCAAAGCAATCAGCCCCAGCATTTT
. | TRBJ1-5 | . | TRBV6-5 | CASRGPGQPQHF | TGTGCCAGCAGGGGCCCTGGTCAGCCCCAGCATTTT
. | TRBJ2-1 | . | TRBV27 | CASSFRSNSYNEQFF | TGTGCCAGCAGTTTCAGGTCTAACTCCTACAATGAGCAGTTCTTC
. | TRBJ1-1 | TRBD1 | TRBV7-2 | CASSHPRTGVAEAFF | TGTGCCAGCAGCCATCCGCGAACAGGGGTGGCTGAAGCTTTCTTT
. | TRBJ1-1 | . | TRBV30 | CAWFARKRVDTEAFF | TGTGCCTGGTTTGCCCGGAAGAGGGTTGACACTGAAGCTTTCTTT
. | TRBJ2-1 | . | TRBV7-2 | CASSLSSSSYNEQFF | TGTGCCAGCAGCTTATCTAGCAGCTCCTACAATGAGCAGTTCTTC
few | TRBJ2-5 | TRBD1 | TRBV5-1 | CASSPQRGQQETQYF | TGCGCCAGCAGCCCTCAACGGGGACAGCAAGAGACCCAGTACTTC
. | TRBJ2-2 | TRBD1 | TRBV4-2 | CASSYPGQKIREGLTGELFF | TGTGCCAGCAGCTATCCGGGACAGAAGATTCGAGAGGGCCTCACCGGGGAGCTGTTTTTT
. | TRBJ2-3 | . | TRBV29-1 | CSVVITDTQYF | TGCAGCGTTGTTATCACAGATACGCAGTATTTT
. | TRBJ2-2 | . | TRBV5-1 | CASSGGTSTGELFF | TGCGCCAGCAGCGGAGGGACGAGCACCGGGGAGCTGTTTTTT
. | TRBJ2-7 | . | TRBV30 | CALNYVGGPYEQYF | TGTGCCCTCAACTACGTAGGAGGGCCCTACGAGCAGTACTTC
few | TRBJ2-2 | TRBD2 | TRBV30 | CAWIPRTSGRRTGELFF | TGTGCCTGGATTCCCCGGACTAGCGGGAGGCGAACCGGGGAGCTGTTTTTT
few | TRBJ1-1 | . | TRBV6-1 | CASMRRGTEAFF | TGTGCCAGCATGAGGAGGGGCACTGAAGCTTTCTTT
. | TRBJ2-5 | TRBD2 | TRBV5-1 | CASSAGGPFQETQYF | TGCGCCAGCAGTGCGGGAGGACCCTTTCAAGAGACCCAGTACTTC
. | TRBJ2-3 | TRBD1 | TRBV4-1 | CASSSDRGLTDTQYF | TGCGCCAGCAGCTCGGACAGGGGTTTGACAGATACGCAGTATTTT
. | TRBJ1-4 | . | TRBV5-1 | CASSINKGPSNEKLFF | TGCGCCAGCAGCATAAACAAGGGGCCGTCTAATGAAAAACTGTTTTTT
. | TRBJ1-1 | . | TRBV28 | CASSLGGVVNTEAFF | TGTGCCAGCAGTTTAGGAGGGGTAGTGAACACTGAAGCTTTCTTT
. | TRBJ1-2 | . | TRBV28 | CASGGAYGYTF | TGTGCCAGCGGGGGGGCCTATGGCTACACCTTC
few | TRBJ1-3 | TRBD1 | TRBV6-1 | CASRGGQAERNTIYF | TGTGCCAGCAGGGGGGGACAGGCGGAGCGAAACACCATATATTTT
. | TRBJ1-3 | . | TRBV4-2 | CASSQELGDANTIYF | TGTGCCAGCAGCCAAGAATTAGGGGATGCAAACACCATATATTTT
. | TRBJ2-6 | . | TRBV6-1 | CASSRQLSGANVLTF | TGTGCCAGCAGTAGACAGCTCTCTGGGGCCAACGTCCTGACTTTC
. | TRBJ2-3 | . | TRBV18 | CASSPGGPDTQYF | TGTGCCAGCTCACCGGGGGGGCCGGATACGCAGTATTTT
. | TRBJ1-1 | TRBD1 | TRBV28 | CASSLPGQGATEAFF | TGTGCCAGCAGTTTACCCGGACAGGGGGCCACTGAAGCTTTCTTT
. | TRBJ2-1 | . | TRBV10-2 | CASSVQYNEQFF | TGCGCCAGCAGTGTTCAGTACAATGAGCAGTTCTTC
. | TRBJ1-5 | . | TRBV30 | CAWTRGANSNQPQHF | TGTGCCTGGACCCGGGGAGCCAATAGCAATCAGCCCCAGCATTTT
. | TRBJ2-1 | TRBD2 | TRBV19 | CASSRTSGAYNEQFF | TGTGCCAGTAGTCGGACTAGCGGGGCATACAATGAGCAGTTCTTC
. | TRBJ2-1 | . | TRBV2 | CASSVVLREQFF | TGTGCCAGCAGTGTCGTGTTGCGGGAGCAGTTCTTC
. | TRBJ2-5 | . | TRBV5-1 | CASSDNWGPGTQYF | TGCGCCAGCAGCGACAACTGGGGGCCCGGGACCCAGTACTTC
few | TRBJ1-2 | . | TRBV20-1 | CSAIRQNGYTF | TGCAGTGCTATCAGACAGAACGGCTACACCTTC
. | TRBJ1-1 | . | TRBV27 | CASSLRGGTEAFF | TGTGCCAGCAGTTTGAGGGGAGGAACTGAAGCTTTCTTT
. | TRBJ1-3 | . | TRBV30 | CAWTRGNSGNTIYF | TGTGCCTGGACCAGGGGCAACTCTGGAAACACCATATATTTT
few | TRBJ1-1 | . | TRBV10-3 | CASRGGNTEAFF | TGTGCCTCCCGAGGGGGGAACACTGAAGCTTTCTTT
. | TRBJ2-1 | . | TRBV5-1 | CASSGSGLPSNEQFF | TGCGCCAGCAGCGGTAGCGGCCTACCCTCCAATGAGCAGTTCTTC
once | TRBJ1-2 | . | TRBV14 | CASSQRRVYGYTF | TGTGCCAGCAGCCAACGACGGGTCTATGGCTACACCTTC
. | TRBJ1-2 | . | TRBV27 | CASSLRHTRTF | TGTGCCAGCAGTTTGAGGCACACACGCACCTTC
. | TRBJ2-7 | . | TRBV5-4 | CASSPHSTRLGGEQYF | TGTGCCAGCAGCCCGCATTCGACCCGACTTGGTGGAGAGCAGTACTTC
. | TRBJ2-5 | TRBD1 | TRBV14 | CASSPQPPGTGGETQYF | TGTGCCAGCAGCCCTCAACCCCCCGGGACAGGGGGAGAGACCCAGTACTTC
few | TRBJ2-7 | . | TRBV28 | CASSQSQGWGYEQYF | TGTGCCAGCAGCCAATCACAGGGATGGGGCTACGAGCAGTACTTC
few | TRBJ2-3 | TRBD2 | TRBV9 | CASTLAGTSTDTQYF | TGTGCCAGCACCCTAGCGGGGACCAGCACAGATACGCAGTATTTT
. | TRBJ2-3 | TRBD1 | TRBV9 | CASSVGTGERGTQYF | TGTGCCAGCAGCGTAGGGACAGGGGAACGCGGTACGCAGTATTTT
few | TRBJ1-5 | TRBD1 | TRBV18 | CASSHQGAARNQPQHF | TGTGCCAGCTCACATCAGGGGGCGGCGCGGAATCAGCCCCAGCATTTT
. | TRBJ2-5 | TRBD2 | TRBV9 | CASSVAGGGGGETQYF | TGTGCCAGCAGCGTAGCGGGCGGGGGTGGGGGAGAGACCCAGTACTTC
. | TRBJ2-2 | TRBD1 | TRBV28 | CADRAANTGELFF | TGTGCCGACAGGGCTGCGAACACCGGGGAGCTGTTTTTT
. | TRBJ1-3 | . | TRBV5-1 | CASSRDAGSGNTIYF | TGCGCCAGCAGCCGGGATGCGGGCTCTGGAAACACCATATATTTT
. | TRBJ2-5 | . | TRBV2 | CASSEEGKETQYF | TGTGCCAGCAGTGAAGAGGGGAAAGAGACCCAGTACTTC